This T cell receptor (beta chain) comes out of a study of blood T cell repertoires in COVID-19. For the study at large: Collection of acute and convalescent COVID-19 samples took place in the United States, Italy and Spain. T cells, B-cell-depleted T cells, or PBMCs provided the cDNA or gDNA that served as material.

V was pared by 5 bases and J by 2 bases, with 5 bases of the junction left unmatched. CDR3 length: 15 amino acids. Germline V gives CDR1 KGHSH, CDR2 LQKENI. Seattle cases were enrolled at active infection and followed longitudinally. Per the authors' pipeline: It was from reference gene primer amplification that nucleated cell counts were estimated. Sequencing was performed with immunoSEQ multiplex PCR; in TCRdb, only in-frame clones are kept and a portion is missing. V and J calls and clone size come straight from that table; D and trimming were deduced from the DNA. The repertoire holds tens of thousands of clones, with 75% to 85% as singletons.

The specimen was peripheral blood. The V call is TRBV18, the J call TRBJ1-3; 8 nucleotides agree with TRBD1. The sequence was obtained from a man between 45 and 60 years old with COVID-19, enrolled during active disease. CDR3 in amino acids: CASSTPGGTGNTIYF. The CDR3 nucleotides read TGTGCCAGCTCAACCCCAGGGGGCACTGGAAACACCATATATTTT.